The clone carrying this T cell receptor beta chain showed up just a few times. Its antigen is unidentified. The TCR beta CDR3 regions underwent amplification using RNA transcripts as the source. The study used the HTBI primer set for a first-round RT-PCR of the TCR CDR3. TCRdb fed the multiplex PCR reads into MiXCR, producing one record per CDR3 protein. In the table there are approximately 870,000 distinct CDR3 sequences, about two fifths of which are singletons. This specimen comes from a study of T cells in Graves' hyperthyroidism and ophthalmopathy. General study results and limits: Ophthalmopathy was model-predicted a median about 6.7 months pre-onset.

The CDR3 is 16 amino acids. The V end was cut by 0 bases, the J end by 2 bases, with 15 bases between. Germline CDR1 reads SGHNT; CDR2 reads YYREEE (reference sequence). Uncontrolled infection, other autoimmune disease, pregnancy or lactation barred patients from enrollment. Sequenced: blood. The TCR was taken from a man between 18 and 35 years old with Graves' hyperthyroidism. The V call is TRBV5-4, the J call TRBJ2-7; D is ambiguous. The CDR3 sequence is CASSLAGLTDTYEQYF. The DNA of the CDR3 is TGTGCCAGCAGCTTGGCAGGTTTGACCGATACCTACGAGCAGTACTTC.